This TCR beta chain derives from a study of T cells after yellow fever vaccination. Across the study: Researchers used SMART-Seq v4 Ultra Low Input to prepare fractions that had low cell numbers.

At least ten counts were recorded for this clonotype. Antigen specificity is unknown. TCRdb used MiXCR to reprocess the 5' RACE reads, holding one entry per CDR3 protein. Found here are approximately 69,000 distinct CDR3 sequences, roughly 6% of them singletons; the top ten hold less than 2.5%. Study-wide results and limits: The booster response re-showed most primary clones: about 96% CD4, more than 80% CD8. Just a small share of clonotypes turned up in the CD4 compartment as well as the CD8 compartment.

Trimming stripped 4 bases from V and 5 bases from J, with 15 bases between. Germline V gene data show CDR1 as SGHRS and CDR2 as YFSETQ. The CDR3 loop spans 14 amino acids. Sequenced material: CD4+ T cells sorted from PBMCs, taken more than 13 days after the first yellow fever vaccination. V is TRBV5-1 and J is TRBJ2-5; D possibly corresponds to TRBD2 (5 bases). The TCR originated in a man aged 18-30 years who received the YFV17D yellow fever vaccine. The CDR3 loop reads CASSIPQTGETQYF. In nucleotides, the CDR3 is TGCGCCAGCAGCATCCCCCAAACGGGGGAGACCCAGTACTTC.